The 23 T cell receptor beta chains below all came from one sample that was sequenced in a study of cytomegalovirus exposure and HLA in healthy donors. Primers: 60 Vbeta forward and 13 Jbeta reverse. Some clones are missing from TCRdb's copy, which holds only in-frame ones; the method was immunoSEQ multiplex PCR. Counted here are about 83,000 clones, less than 85% occurring once; the ten biggest clones make up around 4.3%. The sample taken for sequencing was PBMCs. The receptors come from a man in his sixties in good health and CMV-seronegative.

The chain carries TRBV6-5 and TRBJ1-5; D gene uncertain. The CDR3 sequence is 13 residues long. Germline values: CDR1 MNHEY, CDR2 SVGAGI. V was clipped by 4 bases and J by 4 bases, with 8 bases between them. CDR3: CASSWSGNQPQHF. DNA of the CDR3: TGTGCCAGCAGTTGGAGTGGGAATCAGCCCCAGCATTTT.

Note on this clone: The junction differs from germline at one of its ends, possibly a read error. The genes are TRBV6-1 and TRBJ2-1; 9 nucleotides match TRBD2. The CDR3 spans 14 residues. Germline CDR1 and CDR2: MNHNS and SASEGT. CDR3 nucleotide sequence: TGTGCCAGCAGTGAAGCGTGGGAGGGCGGGGGGGAGATCTTC. Its translation: CASSEAWEGGGEIF.

The chain couples TRBV30 to TRBJ2-1; 7 nucleotides agree with TRBD2. The CDR3 length is 13 residues. V trimming: 4 bases; J trimming: 9 bases; junction bases outside the gene matches: 9. From germline, CDR1 is GTSNPN and CDR2 SVGIG (reference sequence). The chain's CDR3 is CAWNYGGFGEQFF. CDR3 DNA sequence: TGTGCCTGGAACTACGGGGGGTTCGGTGAGCAGTTCTTC.

This clone has just one count. V is TRBV11-2 and J is TRBJ2-3; tentative D call: TRBD1 (5 bases). The length of the CDR3 is 15 residues. From germline, CDR1 is SGHAT and CDR2 FQNNGV. V dropped 7 bases and J dropped 6 bases, with 20 bases sitting between them. The CDR3 coding sequence is TGTGCCAGCACCCCTCCCTCCGAAAAGGGGGATACGCAGTATTTT. Amino acids: CASTPPSEKGDTQYF. Full variable domain (missing parts from reference TRBV11-2 and TRBJ2-3): EAGVAQSPRYKIIEKRQSVAFWCNPISGHATLYWYQQILGQGPKLLIQFQNNGVVDDSQLPKDRFSAERLKGVDSTLKIQPAKLEDSAVYLCASTPPSEKGDTQYFGPGTRLTVL.

V is TRBV10-3 and J is TRBJ2-2; a possible D gene is TRBD1 (6 bases). The CDR3 is 16 residues long. V was cut by 0 bases and J by 5 bases, with 13 bases left in between. Germline CDR1 is ENHRY and CDR2 is SYGVKD. This CDR3 reads CAISESTQGKTGELFF. Here the CDR3 DNA reads TGTGCCATCAGTGAGTCGACGCAGGGGAAGACCGGGGAGCTGTTTTTT.

The CDR3 DNA follows: TGTGCCAGCGGGACAGGGGGCACAGATACGCAGTATTTT. This encodes CASGTGGTDTQYF. This rearrangement joins TRBV5-4 to TRBJ2-3; 10 nucleotides agree with TRBD1. This CDR3 has 13 residues. The V and J ends lost 7 bases and 1 base, in that order; junction bases with no gene match: 0. Germline CDR1 SGHNT, CDR2 YYREEE (reference sequence).

The chain has TRBV6-5 and TRBJ2-1; 8 positions agree with TRBD2. The germline gives CDR1 MNHEY, CDR2 SVGAGI. This CDR3 has 15 amino acids. V dropped 4 bases and J dropped 5; count of bases not matched to a gene: 7. The CDR3 coding sequence is TGTGCCAGCAGTTGGGGCGGGGGGTTGGACAATGAGCAGTTCTTC. Its translation: CASSWGGGLDNEQFF.

The gene calls are TRBV29-1 and TRBJ1-2; D remains unclear. V was clipped by 0 bases and J by 2 bases, with 10 bases between them. Per germline, CDR1 SQVTM and CDR2 ANQGSEA. CDR3 length: 14 amino acids. The DNA of the CDR3 is TGCAGCGTTGAAGATCTAGAGGAGAACTATGGCTACACCTTC. Translated, it gives CSVEDLEENYGYTF.

This clone was observed a handful of times. The chain joins TRBV10-3 to TRBJ1-6; 7 bases are a match to TRBD1. The germline V gene has CDR1 ENHRY and CDR2 SYGVKD. CDR3 length: 15 residues. The V segment lost 11 bases and the J segment 0 bases; nucleotides outside the gene matches: 7. CDR3 sequence: CASGQEFSYNSPLHF. The CDR3 DNA follows: TGTGCCTCTGGACAGGAATTCTCCTATAATTCACCCCTCCACTTT.

The chain recombines TRBV25-1 with TRBJ2-2; D gene uncertain. V lost 3 bases and J lost 0, with 14 bases in between. The germline CDR1 and CDR2 sequences are MGHDK and SYGVNS. The CDR3 consists of 17 residues. CDR3 DNA sequence: TGTGCCAGCAGTGATCCCTACTCAAGAACGAACACCGGGGAGCTGTTTTTT. Protein sequence: CASSDPYSRTNTGELFF.

The chain carries TRBV7-9 and TRBJ2-7, with 8 bases identical to TRBD1. V gave up 4 bases and J gave up 3 bases; unmatched junction bases: 8. Germline-derived CDR1 and CDR2 are SEHNR and FQNEAQ (reference sequence). There are 15 residues in the CDR3. CDR3 DNA sequence: TGTGCCAGCAGCTCTGGACAGGGTCGAGACTACGAGCAGTACTTC. This gives the protein CASSSGQGRDYEQYF.

This clone was counted between two and nine times. This chain links TRBV7-9 with TRBJ1-1, with D maybe TRBD1 (6 bases). The V and J ends lost 1 base and 4 bases respectively, with 10 bases between them. Germline V lookup: CDR1 SEHNR, CDR2 FQNEAQ (reference sequence). This CDR3 spans 14 amino acids. CDR3 DNA sequence: TGTGCCAGCAGCTTAGGGGGGCTGAGCACTGAAGCTTTCTTT. It yields the protein CASSLGGLSTEAFF.

The J gene is TRBJ1-2, the V gene TRBV6-5; tentatively, D is TRBD1 (6 bases). This CDR3 has 13 residues. Looked up from germline, CDR1 is MNHEY and CDR2 is SVGAGI. V lost 6 bases and J lost 8, with 16 bases in between. CDR3 region: CASRRGGGSGYTF. In nucleotides, the CDR3 is TGTGCCAGCAGACGAGGGGGGGGCTCCGGCTACACCTTC.

This rearrangement joins TRBV2 to TRBJ1-5; 7 bases match TRBD1. Germline lookup yields CDR1 SNHLY and CDR2 FYNNEI. The V segment lost 4 bases and the J segment 2 bases; nucleotides outside the gene matches: 5. This CDR3 comprises 15 residues. The CDR3 reads CASSGEGGGNQPQHF. Written as DNA, the CDR3 is TGTGCCAGCAGTGGGGAAGGGGGCGGCAATCAGCCCCAGCATTTT.

The chain has TRBV5-1 and TRBJ1-1, with 8 positions matching TRBD1. Germline V lookup: CDR1 SGHRS, CDR2 YFSETQ. Trimming at V came to 4 bases and at J to 3 bases, leaving 11 bases not matched to a gene. The CDR3 covers 16 residues. CDR3 sequence reads: CASSPGVGQGYTEAFF. The DNA for the CDR3 is TGCGCCAGCAGCCCGGGGGTCGGACAGGGATACACTGAAGCTTTCTTT.

This clone has a single count. This CDR3 is CASSSRLAGGTDTQYF. The CDR3 nucleotides read TGTGCCAGCAGCTCCAGACTAGCGGGGGGCACAGATACGCAGTATTTT. The chain uses TRBV7-3 and TRBJ2-3; 12 bases align to TRBD2. The CDR3 is made up of 16 amino acids. CDR1 is SGHTA, CDR2 FQGTGA, per germline. V trimming: 4 bases; J trimming: 1 base; junction bases outside the gene matches: 3. Using reference TRBV7-3 and TRBJ2-3 for the parts outside the CDR3, the full variable domain is GAGVSQTPSNKVTEKGKYVELRCDPISGHTALYWYRQSLGQGPEFLIYFQGTGAADDSGLPNDRFFAVRPEGSVSTLKIQRTERGDSAVYLCASSSRLAGGTDTQYFGPGTRLTVL.

This clone was counted between two and nine times. The chain recombines TRBV18 with TRBJ1-1; 8 bases fit TRBD1. The junction had 7 bases not matched to a gene; V was cut back by 3 bases and J by 1 base. The germline V gene has CDR1 KGHSH and CDR2 LQKENI. This CDR3 spans 16 amino acids. CDR3 loop: CASSPQRQGTNTEAFF. For the CDR3, the DNA is TGTGCCAGCTCACCTCAAAGACAGGGGACGAACACTGAAGCTTTCTTT.

In regard to this clone: The junction differs from germline at one of its ends, possibly a read error. The genes are TRBV7-9 and TRBJ2-7; tentative D call: TRBD2 (7 bases). CDR1 is SEHNR and CDR2 is FQNEAQ in the germline V gene (reference sequence). The CDR3 length is 14 residues. In DNA, the CDR3 is TGTTCCAGCAGCTTGGGGGGGCCTAACTACGAGCAGTACTTC. Its protein is CSSSLGGPNYEQYF.

As concerns this clone: Other nucleotide sequences in the sample specify the same CDR3. The chain joins TRBV6-5 to TRBJ1-1, with D perhaps matching TRBD1 (6 bases). V lost 2 bases to trimming and J lost 5 bases, with 12 bases between them. CDR3 size: 14 residues. CDR1 is MNHEY, CDR2 SVGAGI, per germline. Here the CDR3 reads CASSYRGAATEAFF. The CDR3 region has the DNA TGTGCCAGCAGTTACCGGGGGGCAGCTACTGAAGCTTTCTTT.

The chain is built from TRBV27 and TRBJ2-3, with a weak D call TRBD1 (6 bases). V lost 0 bases to trimming and J lost 6 bases, with 28 bases between them. This CDR3 spans 20 amino acids. CDR1 and CDR2 from the germline V gene are MNHEY and SMNVEV (reference sequence). CDR3 sequence (DNA): TGTGCCAGCAGTTTATCGTTCTGGCTAATCGTAACAGGGTTGAAGGATACGCAGTATTTT. Residues: CASSLSFWLIVTGLKDTQYF.

The chain has TRBV9 and TRBJ2-5; 10 bases align to TRBD2. J lost 2 bases, V lost 7 bases, and 11 bases had no gene match. In germline, CDR1 is SGDLS, CDR2 YYNGEE. The CDR3 runs 16 residues. CDR3 amino acids: CASGGVSGGLQETQYF. For the CDR3, the DNA is TGTGCCAGCGGAGGGGTTAGCGGGGGGTTACAAGAGACCCAGTACTTC.

The chain combines TRBV6-5 with TRBJ2-7; a possible D gene is TRBD2 (5 bases). There are 15 residues in the CDR3. Germline V gives CDR1 MNHEY, CDR2 SVGAGI. Trimming left V 6 bases short and J 1 base short, with 16 bases between. The CDR3 here is CASSPGLSLSYEQYF. The CDR3 DNA reads as TGTGCCAGCAGCCCCGGACTCTCTCTATCCTACGAGCAGTACTTC.

V and J are TRBV6-5 and TRBJ2-5, with TRBD2 matching 11 bases. Trimming at V came to 1 base and at J to 7 bases, leaving 8 bases not matched to a gene. The CDR3 contains 16 residues. CDR1 is MNHEY, CDR2 SVGAGI, per germline. The CDR3 protein is CASSYFPTSGAGTQYF. CDR3 in DNA: TGTGCCAGCAGTTACTTCCCGACTAGCGGGGCGGGGACCCAGTACTTC.